This TCR beta chain was captured by sequencing in a study of cytomegalovirus exposure and HLA in healthy donors. Germline assignment: CDR1 MDHEN and CDR2 SYDVKM. The ends lost 7 bases at V and 5 bases at J; junction bases unmatched: 13. The CDR3 consists of 17 residues. Turning to this clone: Its specificity is not known.

The PCR employed 60 Vbeta primers together with 13 Jbeta primers. TCRdb keeps only in-frame clones here, not all; method: immunoSEQ multiplex PCR. The sample yields roughly 99,000 clones, 77% seen once. Study-level findings and limits: A prior analysis recorded that most TCR beta V segments were productive about 87% or about 30% of the time.

The chain couples TRBV28 to TRBJ2-5; 13 positions agree with TRBD2. Source material: PBMCs. The clonotype was recovered from a male donor in good health and CMV-seronegative. The CDR3 coding sequence is TGTGCCAGCACCCCATCCGTACTAGCGGGAGGGAGGGAGACCCAGTACTTC. Translation gives CASTPSVLAGGRETQYF.